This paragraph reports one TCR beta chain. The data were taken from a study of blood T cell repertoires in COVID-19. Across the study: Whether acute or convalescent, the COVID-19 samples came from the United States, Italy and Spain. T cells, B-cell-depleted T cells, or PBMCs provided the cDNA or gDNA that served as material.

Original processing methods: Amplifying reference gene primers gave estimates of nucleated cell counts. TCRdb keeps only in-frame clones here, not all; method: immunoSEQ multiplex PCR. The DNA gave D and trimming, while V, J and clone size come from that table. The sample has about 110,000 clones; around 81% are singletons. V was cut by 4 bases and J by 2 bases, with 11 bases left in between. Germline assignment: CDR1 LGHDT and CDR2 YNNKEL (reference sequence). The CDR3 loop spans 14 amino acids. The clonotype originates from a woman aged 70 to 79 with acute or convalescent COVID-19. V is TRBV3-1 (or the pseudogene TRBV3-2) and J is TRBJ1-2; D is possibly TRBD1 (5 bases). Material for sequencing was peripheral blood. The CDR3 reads CASSRGEGNYGYTF. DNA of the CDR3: TGTGCCAGCAGCCGAGGGGAGGGAAACTATGGCTACACCTTC.